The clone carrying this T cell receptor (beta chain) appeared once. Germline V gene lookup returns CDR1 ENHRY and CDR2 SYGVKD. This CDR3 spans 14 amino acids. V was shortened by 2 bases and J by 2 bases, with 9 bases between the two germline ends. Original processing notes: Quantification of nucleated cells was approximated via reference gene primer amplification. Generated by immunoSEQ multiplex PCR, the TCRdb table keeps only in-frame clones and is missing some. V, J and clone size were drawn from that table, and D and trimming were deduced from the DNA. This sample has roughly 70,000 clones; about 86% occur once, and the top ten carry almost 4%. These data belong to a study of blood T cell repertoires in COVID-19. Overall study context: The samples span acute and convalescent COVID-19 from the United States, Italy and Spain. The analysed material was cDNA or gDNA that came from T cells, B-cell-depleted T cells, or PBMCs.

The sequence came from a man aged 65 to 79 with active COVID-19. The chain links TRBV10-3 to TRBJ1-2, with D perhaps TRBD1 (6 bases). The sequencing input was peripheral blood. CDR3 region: CAISEGGSNYGYTF. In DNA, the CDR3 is TGTGCCATCAGTGAGGGGGGCTCCAACTATGGCTACACCTTC.